Detailed here is one T cell receptor (beta chain). Antigen unknown. This specimen comes from a study of T cell responses to AZD1222 COVID-19 vaccine. Study observations and caveats: At baseline, seropositivity was found in only six or seven AZD1222 recipients.

V lost 3 bases to trimming and J lost 0 bases, with 15 bases between them. The CDR3 covers 17 residues. Looked up from germline, CDR1 is SGHTA and CDR2 is FQGTGA. Profiled with immunoSEQ multiplex PCR; TCRdb holds only in-frame clones, not every one. The repertoire holds 80,000 to 85,000 clones, with about 91% as singletons. V gene TRBV7-3 combines with J gene TRBJ2-1; a possible D gene is TRBD2 (5 bases). This sequence was found in an adult who received the AZD1222 COVID-19 vaccine. Sequenced here: peripheral blood, sampled 28 days after the second AZD1222 dose. The CDR3: CASSLYTGLPSYNEQFF. CDR3 nucleotide sequence: TGTGCCAGCAGCTTGTACACCGGACTCCCCTCCTACAATGAGCAGTTCTTC.